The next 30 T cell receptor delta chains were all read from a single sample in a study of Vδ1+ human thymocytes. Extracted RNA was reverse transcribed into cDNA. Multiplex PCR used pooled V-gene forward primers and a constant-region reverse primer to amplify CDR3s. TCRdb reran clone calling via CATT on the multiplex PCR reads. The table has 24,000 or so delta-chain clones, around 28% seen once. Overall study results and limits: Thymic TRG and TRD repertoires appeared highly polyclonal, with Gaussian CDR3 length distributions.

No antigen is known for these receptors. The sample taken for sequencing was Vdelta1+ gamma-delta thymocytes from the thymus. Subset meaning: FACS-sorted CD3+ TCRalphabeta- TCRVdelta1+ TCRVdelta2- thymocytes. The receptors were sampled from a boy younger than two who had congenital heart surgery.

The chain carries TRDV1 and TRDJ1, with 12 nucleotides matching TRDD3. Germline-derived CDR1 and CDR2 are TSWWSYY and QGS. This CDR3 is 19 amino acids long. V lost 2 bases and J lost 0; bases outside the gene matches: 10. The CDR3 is CALGESETGGYNHTDKLIF. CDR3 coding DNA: TGTGCTCTTGGGGAATCCGAAACTGGGGGATACAACCACACCGATAAACTCATCTTT.

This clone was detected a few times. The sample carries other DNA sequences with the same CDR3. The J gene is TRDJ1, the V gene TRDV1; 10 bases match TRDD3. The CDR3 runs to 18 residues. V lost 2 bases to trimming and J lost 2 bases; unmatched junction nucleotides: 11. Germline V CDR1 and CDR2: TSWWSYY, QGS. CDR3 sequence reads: CALGEVALGDRGTDKLIF. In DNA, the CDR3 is TGTGCTCTTGGGGAAGTGGCCCTGGGGGATAGAGGGACCGATAAACTCATCTTT.

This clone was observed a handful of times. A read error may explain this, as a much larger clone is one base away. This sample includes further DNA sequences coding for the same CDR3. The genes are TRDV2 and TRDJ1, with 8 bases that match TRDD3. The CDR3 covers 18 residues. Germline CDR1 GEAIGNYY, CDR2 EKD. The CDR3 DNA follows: TGTGCCTGTGACAACGGACTGGGGGTCTTCTATTACACCGATAAGCTCATCTTT. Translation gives CACDNGLGVFYYTDKLIF.

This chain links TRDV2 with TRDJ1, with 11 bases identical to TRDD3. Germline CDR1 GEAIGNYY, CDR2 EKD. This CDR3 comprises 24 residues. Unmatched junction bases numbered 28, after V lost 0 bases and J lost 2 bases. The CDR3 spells CACDTAAGSYWGITPGVLTDKLIF. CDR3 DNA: TGTGCCTGTGACACCGCGGCGGGTTCCTACTGGGGGATAACCCCCGGCGTACTTACCGATAAACTCATCTTT.

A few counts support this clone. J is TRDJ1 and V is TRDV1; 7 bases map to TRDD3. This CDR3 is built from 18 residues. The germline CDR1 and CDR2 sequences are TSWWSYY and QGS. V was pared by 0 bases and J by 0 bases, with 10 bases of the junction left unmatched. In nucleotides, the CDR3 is TGTGCTCTTGGGGAACTCCGGCTGGGGATAGGGTACACCGATAAACTCATCTTT. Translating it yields CALGELRLGIGYTDKLIF.

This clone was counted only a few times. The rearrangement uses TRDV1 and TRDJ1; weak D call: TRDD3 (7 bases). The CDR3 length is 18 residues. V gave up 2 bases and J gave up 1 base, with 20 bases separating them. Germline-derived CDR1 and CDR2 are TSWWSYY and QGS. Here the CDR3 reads CALGEAPSSYWGTDKLIF. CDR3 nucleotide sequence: TGTGCTCTTGGGGAAGCTCCTTCGTCCTACTGGGGCACCGATAAACTCATCTTT.

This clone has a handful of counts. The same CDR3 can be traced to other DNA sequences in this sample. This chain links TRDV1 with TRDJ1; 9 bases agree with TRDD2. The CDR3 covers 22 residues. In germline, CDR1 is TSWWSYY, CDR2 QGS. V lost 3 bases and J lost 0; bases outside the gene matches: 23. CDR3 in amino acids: CALGEGGPSYGRMPLYTDKLIF. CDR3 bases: TGTGCTCTTGGGGAGGGAGGGCCTTCCTACGGTCGGATGCCCTTATACACCGATAAACTCATCTTT.

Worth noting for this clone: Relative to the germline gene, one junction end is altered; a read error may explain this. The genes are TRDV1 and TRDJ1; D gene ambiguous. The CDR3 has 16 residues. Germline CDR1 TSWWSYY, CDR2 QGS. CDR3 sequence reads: CALGQFGTTLGDKPIF. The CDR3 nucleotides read TGTGCTCTTGGGCAATTCGGGACAACTCTTGGCGATAAACCCATCTTT.

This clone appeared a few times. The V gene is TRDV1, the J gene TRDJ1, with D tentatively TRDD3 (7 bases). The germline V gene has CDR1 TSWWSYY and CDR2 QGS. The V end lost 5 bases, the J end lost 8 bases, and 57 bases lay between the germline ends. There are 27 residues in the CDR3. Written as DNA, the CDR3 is TGTGCTCTTGGGAACTGGAGTAAAGTTGGCATCTTCCTTTTTGGACGACCGGAGCTGGGGGGCCGGCGGAAACTCATCTTT. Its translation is CALGNWSKVGIFLFGRPELGGRRKLIF.

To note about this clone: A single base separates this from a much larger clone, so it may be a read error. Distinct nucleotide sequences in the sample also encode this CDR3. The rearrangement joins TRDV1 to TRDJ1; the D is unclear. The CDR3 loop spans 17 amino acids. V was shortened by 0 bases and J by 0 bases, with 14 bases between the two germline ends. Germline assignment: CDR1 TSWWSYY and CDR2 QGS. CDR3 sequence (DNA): TGTGCTCTTGGGGAACTACCCCCTATGGGTTACACCGATAAACTCATCTTT. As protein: CALGELPPMGYTDKLIF.

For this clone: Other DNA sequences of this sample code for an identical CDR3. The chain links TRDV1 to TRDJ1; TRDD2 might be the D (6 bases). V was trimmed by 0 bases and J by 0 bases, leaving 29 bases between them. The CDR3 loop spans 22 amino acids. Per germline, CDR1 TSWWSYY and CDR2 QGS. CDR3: CALGELSRPRPSLGRYTDKLIF. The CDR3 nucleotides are TGTGCTCTTGGGGAACTGTCTCGCCCCCGGCCTTCCCTGGGTCGGTACACCGATAAACTCATCTTT.

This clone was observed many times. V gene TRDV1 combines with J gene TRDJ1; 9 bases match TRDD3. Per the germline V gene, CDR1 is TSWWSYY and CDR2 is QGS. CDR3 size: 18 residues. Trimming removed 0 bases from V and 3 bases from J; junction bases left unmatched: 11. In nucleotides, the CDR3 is TGTGCTCTTGGGGAACTGGCGGACCACTGGGGGAAAGCCGATAAACTCATCTTT. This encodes CALGELADHWGKADKLIF.

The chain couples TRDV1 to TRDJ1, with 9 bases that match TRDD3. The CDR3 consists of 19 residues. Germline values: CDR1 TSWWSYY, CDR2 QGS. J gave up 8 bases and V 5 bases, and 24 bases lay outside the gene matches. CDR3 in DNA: TGTGCTCTTGGGACCCAACTTCGCCCAAAAATCTACTGGGGGAACAAACTCATCTTT. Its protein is CALGTQLRPKIYWGNKLIF.

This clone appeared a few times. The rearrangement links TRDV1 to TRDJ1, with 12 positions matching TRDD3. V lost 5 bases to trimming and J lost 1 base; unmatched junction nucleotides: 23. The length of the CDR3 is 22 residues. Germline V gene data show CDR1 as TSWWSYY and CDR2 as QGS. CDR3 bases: TGTGCTCTTGGGCCATACTTCCCTCAACCTACTGGGGGATACCCGGGCACCGATAAACTCATCTTT. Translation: CALGPYFPQPTGGYPGTDKLIF.

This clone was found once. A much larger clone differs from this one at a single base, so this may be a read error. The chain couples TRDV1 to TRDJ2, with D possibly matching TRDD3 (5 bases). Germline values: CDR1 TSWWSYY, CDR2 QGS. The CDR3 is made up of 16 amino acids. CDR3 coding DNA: TGTGCTCTTGGGGAACGGGTACCCTTAGGGGAGGCACAACCCTTCTTT. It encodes CALGERVPLGEAQPFF.

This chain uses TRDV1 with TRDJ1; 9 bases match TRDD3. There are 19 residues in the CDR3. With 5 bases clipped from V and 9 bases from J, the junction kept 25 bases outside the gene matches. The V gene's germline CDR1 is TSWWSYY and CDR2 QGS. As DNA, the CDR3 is TGTGCTCTTGGGCTGACCCCTTCCAGATCGGCCAAATGGGGATACGAACTCATCTTT. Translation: CALGLTPSRSAKWGYELIF.

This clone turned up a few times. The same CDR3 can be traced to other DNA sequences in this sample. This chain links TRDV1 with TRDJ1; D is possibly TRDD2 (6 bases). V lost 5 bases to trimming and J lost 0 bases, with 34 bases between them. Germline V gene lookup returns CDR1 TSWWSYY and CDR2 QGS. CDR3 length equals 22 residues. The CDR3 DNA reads TGTGCTCTTGGGCTCCCGGGCCTTCCCAAGGGCCCGCGCTGGCAGTACACCGATAAACTCATCTTT. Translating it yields CALGLPGLPKGPRWQYTDKLIF.

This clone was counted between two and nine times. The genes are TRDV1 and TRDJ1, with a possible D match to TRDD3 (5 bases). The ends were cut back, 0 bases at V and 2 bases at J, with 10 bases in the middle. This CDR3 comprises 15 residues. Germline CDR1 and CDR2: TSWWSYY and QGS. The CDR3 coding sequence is TGTGCTCTTGGGGAACTGGGGAGGGGAACCGATAAACTCATCTTT. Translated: CALGELGRGTDKLIF.

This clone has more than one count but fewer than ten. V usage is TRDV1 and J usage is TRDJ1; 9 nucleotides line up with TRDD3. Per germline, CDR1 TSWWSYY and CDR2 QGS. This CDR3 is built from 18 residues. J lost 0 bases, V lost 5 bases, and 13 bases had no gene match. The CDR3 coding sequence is TGTGCTCTTGGGAACAATTCCCGTCGGGGATACGACACCGATAAACTCATCTTT. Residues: CALGNNSRRGYDTDKLIF.

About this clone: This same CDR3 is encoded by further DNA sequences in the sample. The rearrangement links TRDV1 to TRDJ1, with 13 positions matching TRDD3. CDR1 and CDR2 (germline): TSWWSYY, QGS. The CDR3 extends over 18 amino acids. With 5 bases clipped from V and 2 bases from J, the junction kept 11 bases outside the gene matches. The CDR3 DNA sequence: TGTGCTCTTGGGCCAAGACCTACTGGGGGATACGGGACCGATAAACTCATCTTT. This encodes CALGPRPTGGYGTDKLIF.

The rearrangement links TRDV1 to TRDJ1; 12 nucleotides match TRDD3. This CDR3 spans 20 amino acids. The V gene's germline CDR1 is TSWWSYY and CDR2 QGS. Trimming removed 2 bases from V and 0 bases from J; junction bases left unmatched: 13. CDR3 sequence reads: CALGEVAYWGIHADTDKLIF. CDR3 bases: TGTGCTCTTGGGGAAGTGGCTTACTGGGGGATACACGCCGACACCGATAAACTCATCTTT.

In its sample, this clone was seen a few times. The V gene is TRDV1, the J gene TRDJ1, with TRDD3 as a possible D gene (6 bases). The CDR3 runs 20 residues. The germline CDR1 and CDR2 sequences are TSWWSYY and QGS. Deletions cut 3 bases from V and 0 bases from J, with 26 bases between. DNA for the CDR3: TGTGCTCTTGGGGAGCCCATAGGGGGTCCTGCTGGGGTTTACACCGATAAACTCATCTTT. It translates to CALGEPIGGPAGVYTDKLIF.

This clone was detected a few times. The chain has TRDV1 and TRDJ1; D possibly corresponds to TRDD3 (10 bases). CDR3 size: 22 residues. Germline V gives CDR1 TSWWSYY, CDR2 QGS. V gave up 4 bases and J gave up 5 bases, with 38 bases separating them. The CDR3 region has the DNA TGTGCTCTTGGGGCCCGGACCAGAAGTATCCTTCCTACGGACTGGGGGATGGATAAACTCATCTTT. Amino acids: CALGARTRSILPTDWGMDKLIF.

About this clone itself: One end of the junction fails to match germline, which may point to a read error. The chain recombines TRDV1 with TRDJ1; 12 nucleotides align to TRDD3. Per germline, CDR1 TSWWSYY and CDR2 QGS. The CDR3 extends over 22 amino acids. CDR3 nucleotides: TGTGCTTTTGGGGAAATCCTTTTAGGAGTACTGGGGGATACAGGGTACACCGATAAACTCATCTTT. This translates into CAFGEILLGVLGDTGYTDKLIF.

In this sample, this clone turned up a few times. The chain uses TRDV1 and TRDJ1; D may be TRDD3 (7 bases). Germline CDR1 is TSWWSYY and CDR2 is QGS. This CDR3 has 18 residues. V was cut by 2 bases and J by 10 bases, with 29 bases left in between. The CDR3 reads CALGEIRLPPQTGDGLIF. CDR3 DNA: TGTGCTCTTGGGGAAATAAGGCTTCCTCCCCAGACGGGGGATGGACTCATCTTT.

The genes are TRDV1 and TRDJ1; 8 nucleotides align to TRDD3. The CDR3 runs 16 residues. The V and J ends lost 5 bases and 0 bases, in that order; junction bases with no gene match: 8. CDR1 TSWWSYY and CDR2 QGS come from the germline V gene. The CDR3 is CALGTRTGGYTDKLIF. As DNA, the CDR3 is TGTGCTCTTGGGACCCGTACTGGGGGGTACACCGATAAACTCATCTTT.

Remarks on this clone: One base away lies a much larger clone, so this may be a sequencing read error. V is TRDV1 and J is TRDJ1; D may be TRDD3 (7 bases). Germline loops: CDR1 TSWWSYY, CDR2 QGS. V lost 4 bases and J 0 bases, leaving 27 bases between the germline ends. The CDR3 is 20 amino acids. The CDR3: CALGGPSPYWGKAYTDKLIF. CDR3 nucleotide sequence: TGTGCTCTTGGGGGCCCTTCCCCGTACTGGGGTAAAGCGTACACCGATAAACTCATCTTT.

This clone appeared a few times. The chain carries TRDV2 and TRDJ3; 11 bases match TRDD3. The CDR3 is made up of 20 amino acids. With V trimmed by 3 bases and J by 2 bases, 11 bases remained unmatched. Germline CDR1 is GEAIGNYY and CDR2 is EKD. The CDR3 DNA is TGTGCCTGTGACCCTACCCACTGGGGGATAGGCGCCTGGGACACCCGACAGATGTTTTTC. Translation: CACDPTHWGIGAWDTRQMFF.

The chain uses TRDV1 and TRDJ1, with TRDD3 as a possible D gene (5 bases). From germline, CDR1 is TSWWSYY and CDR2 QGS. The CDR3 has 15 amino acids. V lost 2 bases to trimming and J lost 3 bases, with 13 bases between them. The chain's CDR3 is CALGESGVSADKLIF. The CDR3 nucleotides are TGTGCTCTTGGGGAATCGGGGGTCTCGGCCGATAAACTCATCTTT.

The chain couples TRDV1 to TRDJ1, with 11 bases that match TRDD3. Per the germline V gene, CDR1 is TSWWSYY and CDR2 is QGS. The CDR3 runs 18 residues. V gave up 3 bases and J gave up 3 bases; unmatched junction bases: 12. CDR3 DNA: TGTGCTCTTGGGGACCTTCCTACGATTGGGGGATACGCCGATAAACTCATCTTT. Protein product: CALGDLPTIGGYADKLIF.